The rows below give T cell receptor beta chains drawn from one sample of a study of blood T cell repertoires in COVID-19. Data came from immunoSEQ multiplex PCR; TCRdb stores just in-frame clones and leaves some out. The sample lists 310,000 or so clones, roughly 90% occurring once. Sequencing input: peripheral blood. The source of these receptors is a woman in her forties or fifties with active or convalescent COVID-19. Each CDR3 is given with its conserved first and last residue. A D gene is named only where the DNA matches it firmly. Clone size is given for some rows only: seen once, a few or many times, or a class if the clone is expanded.

J: TRBJ2-1; size: NA; V: TRBV7-9; D: TRBD2; CDR3: CASSQLFSGRTNEQFF; DNA: TGTGCCAGCAGCCAACTCTTTAGCGGGAGAACTAATGAGCAGTTCTTC
J: TRBJ1-2; size: NA; V: TRBV30; D: TRBD1; CDR3: CAWRTGTGDGYTF; DNA: TGTGCCTGGAGGACTGGGACAGGGGATGGCTACACCTTC
J: TRBJ1-5; size: once; V: TRBV4-1; D: NA; CDR3: CASSQVAGVNQPQHF; DNA: TGCGCCAGCAGCCAAGTGGCGGGAGTAAATCAGCCCCAGCATTTT
J: TRBJ1-5; size: few; V: TRBV21-1; D: NA; CDR3: CASSKKGDRGRGQPQHF; DNA: TGTGCCAGCAGCAAAAAAGGGGACAGGGGAAGGGGTCAGCCCCAGCATTTT
J: TRBJ1-4; size: NA; V: TRBV7-2; D: NA; CDR3: CASSEILSTNEKLFF; DNA: TGTGCCAGCAGCGAAATACTCTCAACTAATGAAAAACTGTTTTTT
J: TRBJ2-3; size: few; V: TRBV28; D: TRBD2; CDR3: CATSPHSGGGSTDTQYF; DNA: TGTGCCACCAGTCCCCACTCGGGGGGGGGTAGCACAGATACGCAGTATTTT
J: TRBJ2-7; size: NA; V: TRBV3-1/TRBV3-2; D: TRBD1; CDR3: CASSHWDSSYEQYF; DNA: TGTGCCAGCAGCCATTGGGACAGCTCCTACGAGCAGTACTTC
J: TRBJ2-2; size: NA; V: TRBV6-2/TRBV6-3; D: NA; CDR3: CASSLLGPYTGELFF; DNA: TGTGCCAGCAGTCTGTTGGGGCCCTACACCGGGGAGCTGTTTTTT
J: TRBJ2-7; size: NA; V: TRBV5-4; D: TRBD2; CDR3: CASSRREGAYEQYF; DNA: TGTGCCAGCAGCCGACGGGAGGGCGCCTACGAGCAGTACTTC
J: TRBJ1-5; size: once; V: TRBV7-2; D: NA; CDR3: CASSLEQGGQPQHF; DNA: TGTGCCAGCAGCTTAGAGCAAGGAGGGCAGCCCCAGCATTTT
J: TRBJ1-5; size: NA; V: TRBV2; D: TRBD1; CDR3: CASSPDRDQPQHF; DNA: TGTGCCAGCAGTCCGGACAGGGATCAGCCCCAGCATTTT
J: TRBJ2-3; size: NA; V: TRBV6-6; D: TRBD1; CDR3: CASSTSGQRTDTQYF; DNA: TGTGCCAGCAGTACCTCGGGACAGAGAACAGATACGCAGTATTTT
J: TRBJ1-2; size: NA; V: TRBV4-1; D: NA; CDR3: CASSQEEGSRGYTF; DNA: TGCGCCAGCAGCCAAGAAGAGGGCAGTCGGGGCTACACCTTC
J: TRBJ1-6; size: NA; V: TRBV28; D: TRBD1; CDR3: CASSSPGGNSPLHF; DNA: TGTGCCAGCAGTAGTCCAGGGGGTAATTCACCCCTCCACTTT
J: TRBJ1-5; size: many; V: TRBV11-2; D: NA; CDR3: CASSLGGIHQPQHF; DNA: TGTGCCAGCAGCTTAGGAGGGATCCATCAGCCCCAGCATTTT
J: TRBJ1-5; size: NA; V: TRBV18; D: NA; CDR3: CASSPLGDNSNQPQHF; DNA: TGTGCCAGCTCACCACTAGGGGACAATAGCAATCAGCCCCAGCATTTT